Listed below are T cell receptor beta chains from one sample, sequenced in a study of blood T cell repertoires in COVID-19. Repertoires were generated with immunoSEQ multiplex PCR, while TCRdb's copy carries only in-frame clones and drops some. The data hold 250,000 to 350,000 clones, with around 90% observed a single time. The sequencing sample was made of PBMCs or T cells enriched from blood (not recorded which). The receptors here all came from a young woman who had recovered from COVID-19. Both conserved end residues are part of each CDR3. The D gene is left open where the match is weak. The listing skips clone size in some rows; elsewhere it reads once, few, many or a size class.

D	J	size	length	V	CDR3	DNA
TRBD1	TRBJ1-1	.	15	TRBV18	CASSLRQGDYTEAFF	TGTGCCAGCTCACTCCGACAGGGGGATTACACTGAAGCTTTCTTT
.	TRBJ1-1	.	14	TRBV19	CASSIVLSGTEAFF	TGTGCCAGTAGTATAGTATTGTCCGGCACTGAAGCTTTCTTT
.	TRBJ2-7	.	14	TRBV7-6	CASSSGVDTYEQYF	TGTGCCAGCAGCTCGGGAGTGGATACCTACGAGCAGTACTTC
TRBD2	TRBJ2-7	.	16	TRBV7-2	CASGHDGTRARYEQYF	TGTGCCTCAGGACACGATGGGACTAGGGCACGGTACGAGCAGTACTTC
TRBD1	TRBJ1-2	.	15	TRBV19	CASSPGGPTYYGYTF	TGTGCCAGTAGTCCAGGGGGGCCAACCTACTATGGCTACACCTTC
.	TRBJ2-1	.	16	TRBV5-1	CASSPRGGASYNEQFF	TGCGCCAGCAGCCCACGAGGGGGGGCCTCCTACAATGAGCAGTTCTTC
.	TRBJ2-3	.	13	TRBV14	CASSQEPGDTQYF	TGTGCCAGCAGCCAGGAGCCCGGAGATACGCAGTATTTT
TRBD1	TRBJ2-7	once	13	TRBV6-5	CASTPGQGYEQYF	TGTGCCAGCACCCCGGGACAGGGCTACGAGCAGTACTTC
.	TRBJ2-7	.	13	TRBV6-1	CASSSIQQYEQYF	TGTGCCAGCAGTTCCATACAACAGTACGAGCAGTACTTC
TRBD1	TRBJ2-7	.	13	TRBV30	CAWSTRQGGEQYF	TGTGCCTGGAGTACCCGACAGGGTGGCGAGCAGTACTTC
TRBD1	TRBJ1-4	.	19	TRBV5-1	CASSLAGQGPLRTNEKLFF	TGCGCCAGCAGCTTGGCCGGACAGGGGCCCCTCCGGACTAATGAAAAACTGTTTTTT
TRBD1	TRBJ1-4	.	22	TRBV3-1/TRBV3-2	CASSQVRAERGRRVATNEKLFF	TGTGCCAGCAGCCAAGTAAGGGCCGAGAGGGGGCGCAGAGTCGCAACTAATGAAAAACTGTTTTTT